The rows below give T cell receptor beta chains drawn from one sample of a study of blood T cell repertoires in COVID-19. Libraries were prepared by immunoSEQ multiplex PCR; TCRdb keeps only in-frame clonotypes and omits some of them. The sample lists 350,000 to 500,000 clones, roughly 88% occurring once. The sample comprised PBMCs or T cells enriched from blood (not recorded which). These receptor sequences come from a woman aged 18-29 years who had been exposed to COVID-19. The CDR3 runs from the conserved cysteine through the conserved F or W. D genes are given only for firm matches. Part of the rows lack a size; the others show once, few, many or a class for expanded clones.

j_gene,d_gene,abundance,v_gene,CDR3nt,CDR3aa
TRBJ2-1,TRBD2,.,TRBV14,TGTGCCAGCAGCTCCACTCGGACTAGCGGGAGTTGGGGTGAGCAGTTCTTC,CASSSTRTSGSWGEQFF
TRBJ1-6,.,.,TRBV2,TGTGCCAGCAGTGATGTTCTTCCCCTCCACTTT,CASSDVLPLHF
TRBJ2-7,TRBD1,.,TRBV7-2,TGTGCCAGCAGCTTATTCGGTCTATCGGGACAGCGGCGGAGCGAGCAGTACTTC,CASSLFGLSGQRRSEQYF
TRBJ1-2,TRBD1,.,TRBV5-6,TGTGCCAGCAGCCGGCGGACAGGGGCCTATGGCTACACCTTC,CASSRRTGAYGYTF
TRBJ1-1,.,few,TRBV5-1,TGCGCCAGCAGCTTTTTAGGCAGGGACTCTCCTGAAGCTTTCTTT,CASSFLGRDSPEAFF
TRBJ1-1,TRBD1,.,TRBV6-5,TGTGCCAGCAGCCGCCTCAACACAGGGGACACTGAAGCTTTCTTT,CASSRLNTGDTEAFF
TRBJ2-2,TRBD2,.,TRBV10-3,TGTGCCATCAGTGACCTAGCGGGCACCGGGGAGCTGTTTTTT,CAISDLAGTGELFF
TRBJ1-1,.,.,TRBV27,TGTGCCAGCAGTTTCCAGCGGGTAATGGAGGGAAACACTGAAGCTTTCTTT,CASSFQRVMEGNTEAFF
TRBJ2-3,TRBD1,.,TRBV2,TGTGCCAGCGTAACCCGGGACAGGGGATGGGATACGCAGTATTTT,CASVTRDRGWDTQYF
TRBJ2-1,TRBD2,.,TRBV18,TGTGCCAGCTCACTGTTACTAGCGCCCTACAATGAGCAGTTCTTC,CASSLLLAPYNEQFF
TRBJ1-2,.,.,TRBV5-5,TGTGCCAGCAGCCGCCCTCCAGACTATGGCTACACCTTC,CASSRPPDYGYTF
TRBJ2-7,TRBD1,.,TRBV28,TGTGCCAGCGGACAGGAGGAACCCCACGAGCAGTACTTC,CASGQEEPHEQYF
TRBJ1-1,TRBD1,.,TRBV3-1/TRBV3-2,TGTGCCAGCAGCCCCTCCCTAACAGGGGTGAACACTGAAGCTTTCTTT,CASSPSLTGVNTEAFF
TRBJ2-5,.,.,TRBV7-3,TGTGCCAGCAGCTTCAGAATCCAAGAGACCCAGTACTTC,CASSFRIQETQYF
TRBJ2-1,.,.,TRBV5-4,TGTGCCAGCAGCCGACTAGAATCGGCCGCCAATGAGCAGTTCTTC,CASSRLESAANEQFF
TRBJ2-3,TRBD2,.,TRBV5-4,TGTGCCAGCAGCTTGGAGGCACTAGCGGGCACAGATACGCAGTATTTT,CASSLEALAGTDTQYF
TRBJ1-3,TRBD1,.,TRBV18,TGTGCCAGCTCACCACTGGGGACAGCAGACTCTGGAAACACCATATATTTT,CASSPLGTADSGNTIYF
TRBJ2-7,TRBD1,.,TRBV18,TGTGCCAGCTCACCACGGGGACAGGGTGGAGAGCAGTACTTC,CASSPRGQGGEQYF
TRBJ1-1,.,.,TRBV28,TGTGCCAGCAGTTTTAGAAAGGGCAAAGGGGACACTGAAGCTTTCTTT,CASSFRKGKGDTEAFF
TRBJ2-5,TRBD1,.,TRBV7-8,TGTGCCAGCAGTAAGACCAGGGGGCCGGAGGAGACCCAGTACTTC,CASSKTRGPEETQYF
TRBJ2-7,TRBD1,.,TRBV6-5,TGTGCCAGCAGTTCAACAGGGGCCGCCTACGAGCAGTACTTC,CASSSTGAAYEQYF
TRBJ1-2,TRBD1,.,TRBV6-2/TRBV6-3,TGTGCCAGCAGTCGGACAGGATCATGGCGTGGCTACACCTTC,CASSRTGSWRGYTF
TRBJ2-1,.,.,TRBV11-1,TGTGCCAGCAGCCCAGGAGGAGATTACAATGAGCAGTTCTTC,CASSPGGDYNEQFF
TRBJ2-4,.,.,TRBV15,TGTGCCACCAGCTCGGGGGTGAATACAGGACTTTCAAGCTGGAACATTCAGTACTTC,CATSSGVNTGLSSWNIQYF
TRBJ1-2,TRBD1,.,TRBV24-1,TGTGCCACCAGTGACCCCACAGGGGATAACTATGGCTACACCTTC,CATSDPTGDNYGYTF
TRBJ2-1,.,.,TRBV27,TGTGCCAGCAGTTTGCGGAGCTCCTACAATGAGCAGTTCTTC,CASSLRSSYNEQFF
TRBJ2-7,TRBD2,.,TRBV5-4,TGTGCCAGCAGCTGGGGGGGACTAGCGGGAAGACACGAGCAGTACTTC,CASSWGGLAGRHEQYF
TRBJ1-6,TRBD1,.,TRBV5-3,TGTGCCAGAAGCTCACCTCTACCCCGGGACAGTACCTCCTATAATTCACCCCTCCACTTT,CARSSPLPRDSTSYNSPLHF
TRBJ2-7,.,.,TRBV5-1,TGCGCCAGCTTCAATGGGAAGCGGCCAAGGGACGAGCAGTACTTC,CASFNGKRPRDEQYF
TRBJ2-2,TRBD2,few,TRBV27,TGTGCCAGCAGCACTAGGGCGCCAGGGCGGCTAGCGGCGAACACCGGGGAGCTGTTTTTT,CASSTRAPGRLAANTGELFF
TRBJ1-4,.,.,TRBV11-2,TGTGCCAGCAGCTTCCGTCCTGAAAAACTGTTTTTT,CASSFRPEKLFF